This TCR beta chain derives from a study of T cells of healthy individuals. Many counts were recorded for this clonotype. TCRdb fed the 5' RACE reads into MiXCR, producing one record per CDR3 protein. Of 55,000 to 65,000 distinct CDR3 sequences in the sample, roughly 15% are singletons; the top ten hold about 4.7%. From germline, CDR1 is SGHTA and CDR2 FQGNSA. The CDR3 extends over 13 amino acids. The ends were cut back, 7 bases at V and 3 bases at J, with 13 bases in the middle. The rearrangement links TRBV7-2 to TRBJ2-7, with a possible D match to TRBD1 (6 bases). The clonotype was recovered from a human donor in good health. The DNA for the CDR3 is TGTGCCAGCACCCCGAGGGGGATCTACGAGCAGTACTTC. Amino acids: CASTPRGIYEQYF.